The T cell receptor beta chain described here comes from a study of regulatory T cells in long-lasting Graves disease (dated by TCRdb to the early 2020s). Background for the entire study: To count as having persistent Graves' disease, a patient had to have received antithyroid drug treatment for over 5 years with TSH receptor autoantibodies remaining persistently positive. Patients with persistent Graves' disease were compared with patients with newly diagnosed Graves' disease using TCR sequencing and RNA sequencing of peripheral blood. The study was conducted in China and was registered as a clinical trial. A total of about 33 samples underwent TCR sequencing: about 13 from persistent and 20 from newly diagnosed Graves' disease patients. Persistent Graves' disease patients in the clinical cohort had taken antithyroid drugs for roughly ten years on average. Points the paper makes about the study in general: Persistent disease showed preferential use of TRBV28, TRBJ1-2 and TRBJ2-5, whereas newly diagnosed disease favored TRBV20-1 and TRBJ2-1. Compared with newly diagnosed patients, patients with persistent Graves' disease had lower TCR Shannon entropy and fewer highly expanded clones, which suggests clonal expansion. More public clonotypes were shared among persistent patients (around 2,600) than among newly diagnosed patients (966). Sequencing and analysis were restricted to the TCR beta chain. Peripheral blood alone was examined, since thyroid tissue, which constituted the primary lesion, could not be accessed. As a limitation, the authors acknowledged that the small sample size may reduce accuracy.

Library method: multiplex PCR. Sequencer: Illumina HiSeq 4000. To build TCR beta libraries, CDR3 regions were amplified by Arm-PCR using iRepertoire HTBI primers. Before sequencing, the PCR products underwent gel purification. The source study handled its data this way. Across samples, 62 TRBV and 14 TRBJ segments were identified and used for gene usage analysis of CDR3 amino acid clonotypes. Filtered high-quality paired reads were merged into contigs using COPE and FqMerger. BLAST was used to align contigs to IMGT TRBV, TRBD and TRBJ reference genes, and CDR3 was defined according to IMGT. Clonotypes above 0.1% frequency were classified as highly expanded clones. Shannon entropy was used to measure repertoire diversity, and the Gini coefficient was used to measure V-J evenness. Public clonotypes were defined as clonotypes shared by more than one individual. TCRdb's own reprocessing of the public reads used fastp at Q25 and MiXCR and kept productive beta chains. Each entry is one CDR3 protein sequence, shown with its most common DNA and genes. These V and J calls rely on TCRdb rather than the paper's analysis. This sample lists 390,000 or so distinct CDR3 sequences; less than 30% were detected once. The ten largest clones take up approximately 28% of the sample.

From the germline V gene, CDR1 is SGDLS and CDR2 is YYNGEE. At the junction V is shortened by 0 bases and J by 2 bases, with 8 bases in between. The cysteine opens and the phenylalanine closes a CDR3 of 15 amino acids. The kept DNA is CDR3 alone, 45 bases in frame from the first base. Comment on this clonotype: Its recognized antigen is unknown. Base-call qualities are not available, and no considerably larger clone is one nucleotide away.

The time point label, read with the paper, signifies: persistent/refractory GD, antithyroid drugs over 5 years with positive TRAb. For both TCR sequencing and RNA sequencing, RNA was extracted from PBMCs using TRIzol. Graves' disease was diagnosed according to American Thyroid Association guidelines. Patients were recruited from an endocrinology department in Xi'an, China. Each patient gave 7.5 to 10 milliliters of peripheral blood, collected in an EDTA anticoagulant tube. Ficoll Paque Plus density gradient separation was used to isolate PBMCs, and no further T cell sorting was done. An Agilent 2100 Bioanalyzer and agarose gel were used to check RNA quality, and a NanoDrop 2000 was used to measure RNA concentration.

Here the chain combines TRBV9 and TRBJ2-2; no D gene call is confident. The receptor's source is a woman aged 40 to 50 with Graves disease. Donor details come from another sample of the same person, matched by shared clones. The material sequenced was peripheral blood mononuclear cells (PBMCs), taken when the disease was refractory, from a patient treated with antithyroid drugs. The CDR3 protein sequence reads: CASSVVGGNTGELFF. DNA sequence: TGTGCCAGCAGCGTAGTCGGTGGAAACACCGGGGAGCTGTTTTTT.